Listed here are 30 T cell receptor beta chains from one sample, sequenced in a study of blood T cell repertoires in COVID-19. The protocol was immunoSEQ multiplex PCR, while the TCRdb copy is restricted to in-frame clones and leaves out a portion. The sample includes roughly 230,000 clones, about 85% of them seen just once. Sample: peripheral blood. The source is a man between 65 and 85 years old with acute or convalescent COVID-19.

The table lists this clone with a count of one. The chain uses TRBV7-2 and TRBJ2-3; TRBD1 agrees at 9 bases. The CDR3 sequence is 16 residues long. Germline V gives CDR1 SGHTA, CDR2 FQGNSA. J was trimmed by 1 base and V by 5 bases; bases with no gene match: 7. CDR3 DNA sequence: TGTGCCAGCAGCACTCATAGGACAGGGGGCACAGATACGCAGTATTTT. Amino acids: CASSTHRTGGTDTQYF. Full variable domain (rest looked up from reference TRBV7-2 and TRBJ2-3): GAGVSQSPSNKVTEKGKDVELRCDPISGHTALYWYRQSLGQGLEFLIYFQGNSAPDKSGLPSDRFSAERTGGSVSTLTIQRTQQEDSAVYLCASSTHRTGGTDTQYFGPGTRLTVL.

CDR3 nucleotides: TGCGCCAGCAGCCGATCCGGGACAGGGGTGGGCAATGAGCAGTTCTTC. Protein product: CASSRSGTGVGNEQFF. The rearrangement uses TRBV5-1 and TRBJ2-1; 10 positions match TRBD1. Germline V gene lookup returns CDR1 SGHRS and CDR2 YFSETQ. Germline trimming cut 4 bases from V and 6 bases from J; bases unmatched to any gene: 10. CDR3 size: 16 residues.

The chain employs TRBV11-3 and TRBJ2-2; D perhaps matches TRBD2 (6 bases). V was trimmed by 3 bases and J by 5 bases, leaving 7 bases between them. Germline CDR1 reads SGHNT; CDR2 reads YENEEA. The CDR3 contains 13 residues. The CDR3 DNA reads as TGTGCCAGCAGCTTGGGACTTACCGGGGAGCTGTTTTTT. This codes for CASSLGLTGELFF.

This sequence joins TRBV18 and TRBJ1-5; 8 bases match TRBD1. CDR3 length: 17 amino acids. The trim removed 2 bases at V and 6 bases at J, leaving 12 bases unmatched. Germline-derived CDR1 and CDR2 are KGHSH and LQKENI. The CDR3 coding sequence is TGTGCCAGCTCACCATCTCTGGGGACAGGTTTTAGTCAGCCCCAGCATTTT. Its protein is CASSPSLGTGFSQPQHF.

This rearrangement joins TRBV6-5 to TRBJ2-7, with D uncertain. Trimming left V 0 bases short and J 5 bases short, with 14 bases between. Germline lookup yields CDR1 MNHEY and CDR2 SVGAGI. CDR3 size: 15 residues. Here the CDR3 DNA reads TGTGCCAGCAGTTACTCGAGTTTCACTTTCCACGAGCAGTACTTC. It translates to CASSYSSFTFHEQYF.

This clone was detected only a few times. V and J are TRBV5-5 and TRBJ1-6; D might be TRBD1 (6 bases). V gave up 1 base and J gave up 10 bases, with 18 bases separating them. Germline-derived CDR1 and CDR2 are SGHKS and YYEKEE (reference sequence). This CDR3 spans 16 amino acids. CDR3 sequence: CASSLTLLQGNSPLHF. As DNA, the CDR3 is TGTGCCAGCAGCTTGACGCTTCTACAGGGAAACTCACCCCTCCACTTT. The full variable domain, in which reference TRBV5-5 and TRBJ1-6 provide the parts outside the CDR3, is DAGVTQSPTHLIKTRGQQVTLRCSPISGHKSVSWYQQVLGQGPQFIFQYYEKEERGRGNFPDRFSARQFPNYSSELNVNALLLGDSALYLCASSLTLLQGNSPLHFGNGTRLTVT.

V and J are TRBV28 and TRBJ2-1; 7 bases are a match to TRBD2. The trim removed 10 bases at V and 0 bases at J, leaving 9 bases unmatched. This CDR3 is 15 amino acids long. CDR1 and CDR2 from the germline V gene are MDHEN and SYDVKM. CDR3 residues: CATEPAGVSYNEQFF. CDR3 DNA: TGTGCCACCGAGCCGGCGGGAGTCTCCTACAATGAGCAGTTCTTC.

The chain carries TRBV20-1 and TRBJ2-1, with D uncertain. Germline V gene data show CDR1 as DFQATT and CDR2 as SNEGSKA (reference sequence). The length of the CDR3 is 11 residues. The V end lost 7 bases, the J end lost 4 bases, and 8 bases lay between the germline ends. The CDR3 DNA reads as TGCAGTGGCACGCAGTACAATGAGCAGTTCTTC. This translates into CSGTQYNEQFF.

The rearrangement uses TRBV4-1 and TRBJ1-1; 10 positions match TRBD1. The CDR3 has 17 residues. Germline trimming cut 0 bases from V and 7 bases from J; bases unmatched to any gene: 11. Germline V gene data show CDR1 as MGHRA and CDR2 as YSYEKL. For the CDR3, the DNA is TGCGCCAGCAGCCAAGATCCAAGGGGGACAGGGGTCGTTGAAGCTTTCTTT. Protein: CASSQDPRGTGVVEAFF.

V and J are TRBV5-1 and TRBJ1-2, with a weak D call TRBD1 (6 bases). The germline V and J ends were trimmed by 0 bases and 8 bases, with 17 bases remaining between them. CDR1 is SGHRS and CDR2 is YFSETQ in the germline V gene. The CDR3 length is 15 residues. The CDR3 DNA reads TGCGCCAGCAGCTTGGGTTCGACAGGCGAGAGGGGCTACACCTTC. It is translated as CASSLGSTGERGYTF.

This chain links TRBV5-4 with TRBJ2-4, with TRBD1 matching 9 bases. Germline V CDR1 and CDR2: SGHNT, YYREEE (reference sequence). The CDR3 is made up of 17 amino acids. V shed 4 bases and J 0 bases; nucleotides not matched to a gene: 8. For the CDR3, the DNA is TGTGCCAGCAGCCAACAGACAGGGGGAAGAGCCAAAAACATTCAGTACTTC. Amino acid sequence: CASSQQTGGRAKNIQYF.

Concerning this clone itself: The same CDR3 can be traced to other DNA sequences in this sample. The chain is built from TRBV5-4 and TRBJ2-1; 12 nucleotides agree with TRBD2. The V segment lost 4 bases and the J segment 7 bases; nucleotides outside the gene matches: 6. CDR1 and CDR2 (germline): SGHNT, YYREEE (reference sequence). The CDR3 runs 15 residues. CDR3 in amino acids: CASSLRLAGANEQFF. CDR3 coding DNA: TGTGCCAGCAGCCTTAGACTAGCGGGAGCGAATGAGCAGTTCTTC.

Comment on this clone: Other DNA sequences in this specimen translate into the identical CDR3. This chain links TRBV29-1 with TRBJ1-1; D is undetermined. Trimming took 6 bases from V and 1 from J, leaving 9 bases between them. The CDR3 consists of 12 residues. CDR1 is SQVTM, CDR2 ANQGSEA, per germline. The CDR3 loop is CSVVRGNTEAFF. CDR3 nucleotide sequence: TGCAGCGTGGTCCGGGGGAACACTGAAGCTTTCTTT.

This chain joins TRBV11-2 and TRBJ2-1, with TRBD2 matching 13 bases. Looked up from germline, CDR1 is SGHAT and CDR2 is FQNNGV. The junction had 10 bases not matched to a gene; V was cut back by 5 bases and J by 9 bases. The CDR3 is 16 residues long. The CDR3 nucleotides are TGTGCCAGCAGCCCACCTACTAGCGGGAGGGCCGGTGAGCAGTTCTTC. Its translation: CASSPPTSGRAGEQFF.

The chain employs TRBV7-8 and TRBJ1-6, with D maybe TRBD1 (6 bases). This CDR3 has 16 residues. The V and J ends lost 5 bases and 4 bases respectively, with 15 bases between them. CDR1 SGHVS and CDR2 FQNEAQ come from the germline V gene. The CDR3 DNA sequence: TGTGCCAGCAGCCTCCGTGGACAGCTTTATAATTCACCCCTCCACTTT. Encoded protein: CASSLRGQLYNSPLHF.

This clone was observed once. This rearrangement joins TRBV30 to TRBJ2-3; D is undetermined. Per germline, CDR1 GTSNPN and CDR2 SVGIG (reference sequence). The CDR3 is made up of 13 amino acids. Trimming took 4 bases from V and 2 from J, leaving 10 bases between them. The CDR3 sequence is CAWTLGATDTQYF. CDR3 DNA sequence: TGTGCCTGGACCCTTGGAGCCACAGATACGCAGTATTTT.

V and J are TRBV29-1 and TRBJ2-5, with a tentative D call TRBD2 (5 bases). Trimming took off 6 bases at V and 4 bases at J, with 9 bases between the two ends. This CDR3 contains 11 residues. The germline CDR1 and CDR2 sequences are SQVTM and ANQGSEA. The CDR3 sequence: CSVDWGETQYF. CDR3 in DNA: TGCAGCGTGGACTGGGGAGAGACCCAGTACTTC.

The chain uses TRBV7-9 and TRBJ1-2; possible D gene TRBD1, 6 bases. There are 16 residues in the CDR3. Trimming removed 1 base from V and 5 bases from J, with 17 bases in between. Germline-derived CDR1 and CDR2 are SEHNR and FQNEAQ (reference sequence). CDR3 region: CASSLDRSDSPYGYTF. The CDR3 DNA follows: TGTGCCAGCAGCTTAGACCGGTCGGACAGTCCTTATGGCTACACCTTC. Based on the CDR3 plus reference TRBV7-9 and TRBJ1-2, the full variable domain is DTGVSQNPRHKITKRGQNVTFRCDPISEHNRLYWYRQTLGQGPEFLTYFQNEAQLEKSRLLSDRFSAERPKGSFSTLEIQRTEQGDSAMYLCASSLDRSDSPYGYTFGSGTRLTVV.

The V and J genes are TRBV7-3 and TRBJ2-1, with TRBD2 matching 9 bases. There are 16 residues in the CDR3. J was trimmed by 7 bases and V by 6 bases; bases with no gene match: 13. Per the germline V gene, CDR1 is SGHTA and CDR2 is FQGTGA. The CDR3 bases are TGTGCCAGCAGTTACGCGGGGGGGCCAGGAGGGAATGAGCAGTTCTTC. Translating gives CASSYAGGPGGNEQFF.

Concerning this clone itself: This may arise from a read error, as a much more abundant clone is one base away. The V gene is TRBV7-9, the J gene TRBJ2-5, with 8 bases fitting TRBD1. The CDR3 covers 16 residues. Germline lookup yields CDR1 SEHNR and CDR2 FQNEAQ (reference sequence). Trimming took 5 bases from V and 1 from J; bases not matched to a gene: 9. The CDR3 nucleotides are TGTGCCAGCAGCCTATGGACAGGGCCAGCCCAAGAGACCCAGTACTTC. Its translation: CASSLWTGPAQETQYF.

V and J are TRBV28 and TRBJ1-3, with D perhaps matching TRBD1 (6 bases). Trimming stripped 6 bases from V and 3 bases from J, with 18 bases between. The length of the CDR3 is 16 residues. CDR1 is MDHEN, CDR2 SYDVKM, per germline. This chain's CDR3 is CASRPEQGSRGNTIYF. The DNA for the CDR3 is TGTGCCAGCAGACCAGAACAGGGCTCGCGTGGAAACACCATATATTTT.

The chain carries TRBV27 and TRBJ2-2, with TRBD2 as a possible D gene (5 bases). Germline CDR1 and CDR2: MNHEY and SMNVEV (reference sequence). V lost 5 bases, J lost 1 base, and 17 bases lay in between. The CDR3 runs 17 residues. The CDR3 region is CASSPRRSGMNTGELFF. In nucleotides, the CDR3 is TGTGCCAGCAGTCCTAGGCGGAGCGGAATGAACACCGGGGAGCTGTTTTTT.

This clone appeared once. The sample contains more than one DNA sequence encoding this CDR3. The chain has TRBV18 and TRBJ1-1, with 9 bases lining up with TRBD1. V shed 3 bases and J 1 base; nucleotides not matched to a gene: 3. The CDR3 is 15 amino acids. From germline, CDR1 is KGHSH and CDR2 LQKENI. DNA of the CDR3: TGTGCCAGCTCACCTAGGGGACAGGGGAACACTGAAGCTTTCTTT. Its translation: CASSPRGQGNTEAFF.

V usage is TRBV14 and J usage is TRBJ1-1; D is possibly TRBD1 (5 bases). V was pared by 2 bases and J by 0 bases, with 7 bases between. The germline V gene encodes CDR1 SGHDN and CDR2 FVKESK. CDR3 size: 14 residues. For the CDR3, the DNA is TGTGCCAGCAGCCAACAGGGTTTGAACACTGAAGCTTTCTTT. It yields the protein CASSQQGLNTEAFF.

The genes are TRBV4-2 and TRBJ2-7; 9 bases line up with TRBD2. CDR3 length equals 17 residues. V was clipped by 4 bases and J by 0 bases; unmatched bases: 10. Germline V gene data show CDR1 as LGHNA and CDR2 as YNFKEQ. As DNA, the CDR3 is TGTGCCAGCAGCCTATTGGCGGCGGGAGGGAGCTCCTACGAGCAGTACTTC. It codes for CASSLLAAGGSSYEQYF.

CDR3 sequence: CASSFGAGGNEQFF. The CDR3 nucleotides are TGTGCCAGCAGCTTTGGCGCAGGGGGCAATGAGCAGTTCTTC. This chain uses TRBV11-3 with TRBJ2-1; 7 bases are shared with TRBD1. Germline values: CDR1 SGHNT, CDR2 YENEEA. CDR3 length: 14 amino acids. V gave up 3 bases and J gave up 6 bases; unmatched junction bases: 5. Complete variable domain (other parts from reference TRBV11-3 and TRBJ2-1): EAGVVQSPRYKIIEKKQPVAFWCNPISGHNTLYWYLQNLGQGPELLIRYENEEAVDDSQLPKDRFSAERLKGVDSTLKIQPAELGDSAVYLCASSFGAGGNEQFFGPGTRLTVL.

The rearrangement joins TRBV5-1 to TRBJ2-2, with D possibly TRBD2 on 5 matching bases. The V end was cut by 4 bases, the J end by 1 base, with 17 bases between. From germline, CDR1 is SGHRS and CDR2 YFSETQ. The CDR3 loop spans 17 amino acids. CDR3 nucleotides: TGCGCCAGCAGCCTGGGTAGATCCAGCGGGAACACCGGGGAGCTGTTTTTT. It codes for CASSLGRSSGNTGELFF.

This chain's CDR3 is CSASPRENTEAFF. The CDR3 DNA reads TGCAGTGCTAGTCCCCGCGAGAACACTGAAGCTTTCTTT. The chain employs TRBV20-1 and TRBJ1-1; D remains ambiguous. From germline, CDR1 is DFQATT and CDR2 SNEGSKA (reference sequence). Trimming took off 3 bases at V and 1 base at J, with 9 bases between the two ends. The length of the CDR3 is 13 residues.

The sample holds one count of this clone. The CDR3 DNA follows: TGTGCCAGTAGCATCCGACTAGCGGGAGTCCGGGATACGCAGTATTTT. Protein product: CASSIRLAGVRDTQYF. The chain carries TRBV19 and TRBJ2-3; 12 nucleotides line up with TRBD2. Trimming took 6 bases from V and 6 from J; bases not matched to a gene: 10. This CDR3 is 16 amino acids long. Germline CDR1 LNHDA, CDR2 SQIVND (reference sequence).

The chain has TRBV4-1 and TRBJ2-2, with D maybe TRBD2 (6 bases). The CDR3 is 15 residues long. Trimming left V 0 bases short and J 7 bases short, with 12 bases between. Per the germline V gene, CDR1 is MGHRA and CDR2 is YSYEKL. The CDR3 protein is CASSQEEGSFGELFF. CDR3 coding DNA: TGCGCCAGCAGCCAAGAGGAGGGGAGCTTCGGGGAGCTGTTTTTT.